This entry is about one TCR beta chain. The table came from immunoSEQ multiplex PCR; TCRdb's copy has only in-frame clones and leaves some out. Among some 110,000 clones listed, 88% were seen once. Trimming left V 3 bases short and J 2 bases short, with 10 bases between. CDR1 and CDR2 from the germline V gene are DFQATT and SNEGSKA (reference sequence). This CDR3 spans 13 amino acids. The sample is drawn from a study of control samples from healthy donors and cancer patients. Sequencing was carried out using blood. The sequence was obtained from a woman aged 70 to 79 in good health. The chain has TRBV20-1 and TRBJ1-2; D gene uncertain. CDR3 in DNA: TGCAGTGCTAGTGAGCGGGCAAACTATGGCTACACCTTC. This codes for CSASERANYGYTF.